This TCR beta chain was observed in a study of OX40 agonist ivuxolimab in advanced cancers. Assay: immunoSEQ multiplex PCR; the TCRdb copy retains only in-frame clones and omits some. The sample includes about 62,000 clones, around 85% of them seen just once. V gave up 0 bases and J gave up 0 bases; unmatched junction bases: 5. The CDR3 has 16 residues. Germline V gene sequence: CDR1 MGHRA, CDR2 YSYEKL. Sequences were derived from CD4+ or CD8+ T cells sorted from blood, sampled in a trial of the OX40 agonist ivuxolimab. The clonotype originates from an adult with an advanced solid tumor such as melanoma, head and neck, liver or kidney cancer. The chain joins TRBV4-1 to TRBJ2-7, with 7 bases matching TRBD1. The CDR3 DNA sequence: TGCGCCAGCAGCCAAGATCCGGGACAGCCCTCCTACGAGCAGTACTTC. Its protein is CASSQDPGQPSYEQYF.